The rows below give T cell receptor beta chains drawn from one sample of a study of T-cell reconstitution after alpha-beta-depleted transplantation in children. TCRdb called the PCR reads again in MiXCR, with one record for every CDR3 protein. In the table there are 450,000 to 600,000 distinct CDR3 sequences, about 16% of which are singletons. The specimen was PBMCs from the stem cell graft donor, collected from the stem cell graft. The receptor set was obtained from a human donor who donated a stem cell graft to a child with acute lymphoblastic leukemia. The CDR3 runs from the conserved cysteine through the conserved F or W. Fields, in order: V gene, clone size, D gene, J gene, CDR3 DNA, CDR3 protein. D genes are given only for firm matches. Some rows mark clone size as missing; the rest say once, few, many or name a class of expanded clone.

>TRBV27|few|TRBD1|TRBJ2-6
TGTGCCATTGGTCCCGGGACAGGGATAGCAGGGGCCAACGTCCTGACTTTC
CAIGPGTGIAGANVLTF
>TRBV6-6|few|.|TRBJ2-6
TGTGCCACCTTTTCCGGGGCCAACGTCCTGACTTTC
CATFSGANVLTF
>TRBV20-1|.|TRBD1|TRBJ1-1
TGCAGTGCTATTGGGACAGGGAACACTGAAGCTTTCTTT
CSAIGTGNTEAFF
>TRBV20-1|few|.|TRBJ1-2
TGCAGTGCTGCATCCTTGGGGGAACCGTACTATGGCTACACCTTC
CSAASLGEPYYGYTF
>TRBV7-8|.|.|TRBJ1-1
TGTGCCAGCAGCCTCCCTGGGACTTTGCACACTGAAGCTTTCTTT
CASSLPGTLHTEAFF
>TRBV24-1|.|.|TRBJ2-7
TGTGCCACCAATGACACGCGGCAGGATGCCTCCTACGAGCAGTACTTC
CATNDTRQDASYEQYF
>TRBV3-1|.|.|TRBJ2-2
TGTGCCAGCAGCCATCCCCCGGCCAGGGTTTGGACCGGGGAGCTGTTTTTT
CASSHPPARVWTGELFF
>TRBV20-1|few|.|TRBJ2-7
TGCAGTGCTAGAAGAACTAGCCTCTCCTACGAGCAGTACTTC
CSARRTSLSYEQYF
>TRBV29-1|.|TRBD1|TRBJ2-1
TGCAGCGTCGGGACAGGGGGTTGGAATGAGCAGTTCTTC
CSVGTGGWNEQFF
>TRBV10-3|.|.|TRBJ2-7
TGTGCCATCAGTGAGAGGTCTAGCCTACTCTACGAGCAGTACTTC
CAISERSSLLYEQYF
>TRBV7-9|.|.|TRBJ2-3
TGTGCCAGCAGCCCTAAAAGGACAGATACGCAGTATTTT
CASSPKRTDTQYF
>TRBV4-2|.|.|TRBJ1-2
TGTGCCAGCAGCCAAGAGAGAAGAGGCTCTGGAATCTACACCTTC
CASSQERRGSGIYTF
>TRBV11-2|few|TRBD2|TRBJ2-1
TGTGCCAGCAGCTCCCAGGGACTAGCTTCAAGCTCCTACAATGAGCAGTTCTTC
CASSSQGLASSSYNEQFF
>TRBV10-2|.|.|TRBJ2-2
TGCGCCAGCACGCCAGGGTCAAACACCGGGGAGCTGTTTTTT
CASTPGSNTGELFF